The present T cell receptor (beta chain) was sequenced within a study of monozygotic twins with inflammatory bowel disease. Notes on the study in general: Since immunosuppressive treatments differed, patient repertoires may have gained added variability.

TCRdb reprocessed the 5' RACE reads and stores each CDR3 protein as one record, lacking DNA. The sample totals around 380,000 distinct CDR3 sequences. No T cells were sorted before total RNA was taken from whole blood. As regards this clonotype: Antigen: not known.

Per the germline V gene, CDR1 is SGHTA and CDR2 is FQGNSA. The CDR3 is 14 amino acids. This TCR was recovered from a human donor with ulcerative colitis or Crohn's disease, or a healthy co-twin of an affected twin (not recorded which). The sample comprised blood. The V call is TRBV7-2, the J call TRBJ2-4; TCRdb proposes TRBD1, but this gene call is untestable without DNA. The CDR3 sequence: CASSAQVAKNIQYF.